This T cell receptor (beta chain) was documented in a study of T cell repertoires in cytomegalovirus infection (dated by TCRdb to the late 2010s). Broadly, across the study: Donor HLA type was relevant to the analysis, as public TCR beta signatures indicated carriage of CMV infection together with the matching HLA type. The paper as a whole reports these results and caveats: Carriers of CMV infection plus the relevant HLA type were discriminated by the cumulative frequency of public TCR beta family members in the study cohort and in an independent roughly 340-donor cohort. In the ex vivo response, HLA-C-restricted CMV-specific TCR beta clonotypes were dominant, and in two of eight donors the single most frequent clonotype came from this HLA-C-restricted group.

This clonotype has more than one count but fewer than ten. The antigen it recognizes is unknown. Per-nucleotide qualities are absent, and no much larger clonotype sits a single base away. The germline V gene encodes CDR1 MNHEY and CDR2 SVGEGT. V loses 10 bases, J loses 1 base, and the germline ends lie 23 bases apart. From the cysteine through the phenylalanine, the CDR3 covers 16 amino acids. The only DNA kept is the CDR3, 48 bases in frame from the first base. TCRdb records Illumina HiSeq 1500 as the sequencer. Using fastp at Q25 and MiXCR, TCRdb reprocessed the public reads and kept productive beta chains. Entries are consolidated by CDR3 protein sequence, retaining the most common genes and DNA. Counted in this sample were more than 150,000 distinct CDR3 sequences; roughly 27% of them appeared once. The ten largest clones represent 31% of the sample.

The chain employs TRBV6-2 or TRBV6-3 and TRBJ2-7, with no confident D gene call. This receptor was identified in a human donor in good health (CMV status not recorded). Some clones in this sample may be carry-over from other donors' samples. The specimen was PBMCs. In nucleotide form, the sequence is TGTGCCACCGTCTCCCTCCGGCCCGTATCGTCCTACGAGCAGTACTTC. Its protein reads: CATVSLRPVSSYEQYF.